Below, 12 T cell receptor beta chains from the same sample are listed, as sequenced in a study of cytomegalovirus exposure and HLA in healthy donors. Use of 60 Vbeta and 13 Jbeta primers characterized the PCR. TCRdb's table, derived via immunoSEQ multiplex PCR, lists solely in-frame clones and lacks some. This sample carries some 180,000 clones, 9.5% of them seen once, and the ten largest clones take 1% to 1.5%. Source material: PBMCs. These receptors all come from a woman in her twenties or thirties in good health and CMV-seropositive.

The CDR3 spells CASSLGFGTYEQYF. CDR3 DNA: TGTGCCAGCAGCTTGGGGTTCGGTACCTACGAGCAGTACTTC. The rearrangement links TRBV5-6 to TRBJ2-7; the D is unclear. Trimming shortened V by 0 bases and J by 2 bases, and 9 bases separated the two germline ends. CDR1 is SGHDT and CDR2 is YYEEEE in the germline V gene. This CDR3 has 14 residues.

The chain combines TRBV11-2 with TRBJ1-1, with D possibly matching TRBD1 (6 bases). Germline V CDR1 and CDR2: SGHAT, FQNNGV. V dropped 1 base and J dropped 3 bases, with 9 bases sitting between them. This CDR3 has 14 residues. CDR3 in amino acids: CASSLGQGYTEAFF. Here the CDR3 DNA reads TGTGCCAGCAGCTTAGGTCAGGGGTACACTGAAGCTTTCTTT.

This clone was counted only a few times. The V gene is TRBV4-1, the J gene TRBJ1-5, with TRBD1 matching 8 bases. This CDR3 comprises 16 residues. Per germline, CDR1 MGHRA and CDR2 YSYEKL. The V and J ends lost 2 bases and 5 bases, in that order; junction bases with no gene match: 8. CDR3 amino acids: CASSQKSARGHQPQHF. Here the CDR3 DNA reads TGCGCCAGCAGCCAAAAATCGGCCAGGGGGCATCAGCCCCAGCATTTT.

The chain couples TRBV2 to TRBJ2-7, with 7 bases matching TRBD1. Losses at the gene ends were 2 bases for V and 0 bases for J; bases not matched to a gene: 7. The CDR3 sequence is 16 residues long. CDR1 and CDR2 (germline): SNHLY, FYNNEI. In DNA, the CDR3 is TGTGCCAGCAGTGAAATTCAAGGGACAGCCTCCTACGAGCAGTACTTC. The encoded protein is CASSEIQGTASYEQYF.

The chain joins TRBV19 to TRBJ1-1; the D gene is possibly TRBD1 (6 bases). Between the trimmed V and J ends, which lost 4 bases and 5 bases, there was a span of 11 bases. Germline values: CDR1 LNHDA, CDR2 SQIVND (reference sequence). There are 13 residues in the CDR3. The CDR3 region is CASSTSTGTEAFF. The CDR3 DNA is TGTGCCAGTAGTACCTCGACAGGAACTGAAGCTTTCTTT.

This clone was counted a few times. For the CDR3, the DNA is TGTGCCAGCAGCTTAGGGTCGACTAGCGGCTCCTACAATGAGCAGTTCTTC. Protein product: CASSLGSTSGSYNEQFF. This sequence joins TRBV7-6 and TRBJ2-1; TRBD2 agrees at 9 bases. Losses at the gene ends were 1 base for V and 0 bases for J; bases not matched to a gene: 4. Germline CDR1 is SGHVS and CDR2 is FNYEAQ. This CDR3 spans 17 amino acids.

The rearrangement uses TRBV5-1 and TRBJ1-4, with 7 bases matching TRBD1. The ends lost 4 bases at V and 5 bases at J; junction bases unmatched: 11. Germline V gene sequence: CDR1 SGHRS, CDR2 YFSETQ. This CDR3 spans 16 amino acids. The CDR3 loop is CASSAVDREGNEKLFF. The CDR3, as DNA: TGCGCCAGCAGCGCCGTCGACAGGGAAGGCAATGAAAAACTGTTTTTT.

The chain employs TRBV5-4 and TRBJ1-2; D remains unclear. The CDR3 totals 14 residues. Germline CDR1 reads SGHNT; CDR2 reads YYREEE (reference sequence). Trimming cost V 4 bases and J 6 bases, with 16 bases left between them. CDR3 coding DNA: TGTGCCAGCAGCCATACTCAAGGGCGGGATGGCTACACCTTC. Amino acids: CASSHTQGRDGYTF.

This chain joins TRBV5-1 and TRBJ2-5, with 7 bases identical to TRBD2. Germline CDR1 is SGHRS and CDR2 is YFSETQ. The trim removed 0 bases at V and 4 bases at J, leaving 12 bases unmatched. CDR3 length equals 17 residues. The CDR3 region has the DNA TGCGCCAGCAGCTTGGGACCGCGGGGGACGCGGGGAGAGACCCAGTACTTC. Translation: CASSLGPRGTRGETQYF.

This clone was seen only a few times. Here the CDR3 reads CASSPSSNQPQHF. CDR3 nucleotide sequence: TGTGCCAGCAGCCCTAGTAGCAATCAGCCCCAGCATTTT. The rearrangement joins TRBV7-2 to TRBJ1-5; D is uncertain. This CDR3 spans 13 amino acids. The germline gives CDR1 SGHTA, CDR2 FQGNSA. V lost 5 bases to trimming and J lost 0 bases, with 5 bases between them.

The table lists this clone with a few counts. DNA of the CDR3: TGTGCCAGCAGTGCCTCTTCCCTAGCGGGGAGCACAGATACGCAGTATTTT. It is translated as CASSASSLAGSTDTQYF. J is TRBJ2-3 and V is TRBV6-1, with 9 bases that match TRBD2. Trimming removed 4 bases from V and 0 bases from J; junction bases left unmatched: 8. The CDR3 spans 17 residues. CDR1 and CDR2 (germline): MNHNS, SASEGT.

The rearrangement uses TRBV19 and TRBJ2-1; no firm D call. From germline, CDR1 is LNHDA and CDR2 SQIVND (reference sequence). The CDR3 runs 16 residues. V lost 4 bases and J lost 5, with 18 bases in between. The CDR3 nucleotides read TGTGCCAGTAGTAGGCCCGGGTCCCCATGGAACAATGAGCAGTTCTTC. The encoded protein is CASSRPGSPWNNEQFF.